The rows below give T cell receptor beta chains drawn from one sample of a study of vaccination and CD4 T cells after COVID-19. TCRdb re-derived calls from the PCR reads in MiXCR, one entry per CDR3 protein. This table has about 9,000 distinct CDR3 sequences, around 50% appearing once. Their antigens remain unidentified. What was sequenced was CD4+ T cells from blood, cultured in vitro. The receptors were gathered from a human donor who had recovered from COVID-19. Each CDR3 is given with its conserved first and last residue. The D gene is left open where the match is weak. Only some rows state a clone size, as once, few, many or a class for expanded clones.

clone size,D gene,V gene,J gene,CDR3 DNA,CDR3 protein
few,-,TRBV24-1,TRBJ1-5,TGTGCCACCAGTGGTGTGTTCAGGGTCAATCAGCCCCAGCATTTT,CATSGVFRVNQPQHF
few,TRBD1,TRBV30,TRBJ2-5,TGTGCCTGGAATAAAGGGACAGCCCGAGAGACCCAGTACTTC,CAWNKGTARETQYF
-,-,TRBV6-2/TRBV6-3,TRBJ2-1,TGTGCCAGCAGTTACTCGAATTCCTATCTGATCGGCAATGAGCAGTTCTTC,CASSYSNSYLIGNEQFF
few,TRBD1,TRBV5-4,TRBJ1-2,TGTGCCAGCAGGACGGGACAGGAGCCTAACTATGGCTACACCTTC,CASRTGQEPNYGYTF
few,-,TRBV6-1,TRBJ2-7,TGTGCCAGCTCTAGGGCAGGGCCCTACGAGCAGTACTTC,CASSRAGPYEQYF
-,-,TRBV12-3/TRBV12-4,TRBJ2-5,TGTGCCAGCAGTATAACCGGGACTGGTCAGTACTTC,CASSITGTGQYF
few,-,TRBV5-1,TRBJ1-4,TGCGCCAGCAGCTTGGGGGCTAGGAGTGGTGAAAAACTGTTTTTT,CASSLGARSGEKLFF
-,-,TRBV27,TRBJ1-5,TGTGCCAGCAGTTTTGCTCGCAATCAGCCCCAGCATTTT,CASSFARNQPQHF
-,TRBD1,TRBV4-1,TRBJ1-1,TGCGCCAGCAGCCATCTGGGGTCAGGGGGGGCTAGCACTGAAGCTTTCTTT,CASSHLGSGGASTEAFF
-,-,TRBV7-8,TRBJ1-1,TGTGCCAGCAGCTCTCCTAGGGTCCAGGCGATGAGGGGCACTTCAGAAGCTTTCTTT,CASSSPRVQAMRGTSEAFF
-,TRBD1,TRBV19,TRBJ2-7,TGTGCCAGTAGTAGACAGGGGGCTCAAGAGCAGTACTTC,CASSRQGAQEQYF
few,-,TRBV6-1,TRBJ2-3,TGTGCCAGCAGTGACACCTCGGGGGCGGATACGCAGTATTTT,CASSDTSGADTQYF
-,TRBD1,TRBV3-1,TRBJ1-1,TGTGCCAGCAGCCAAGATTGCTGGGACAGGCAAACCTTAAACACTGAAGCTTTCTTT,CASSQDCWDRQTLNTEAFF
-,TRBD1,TRBV18,TRBJ1-2,TGTGCCAGCTCCCAAGGACAGGGGAATGGCTACACCTTC,CASSQGQGNGYTF
-,-,TRBV20-1,TRBJ2-5,TGCAGTGCTAGAGGAAACCGTGGTTGGGGAGAGACCCAGTACTTC,CSARGNRGWGETQYF
-,-,TRBV20-1,TRBJ2-2,TGCAGTGCTAGAGATTCCCGGGGTCTTAACACCGGGGAGCTGTTTTTT,CSARDSRGLNTGELFF
few,TRBD2,TRBV7-6,TRBJ2-3,TGTGCCAGCAGCTTGGGCCGACTAGCGGGGGGGGGAGATACGCAGTATTTT,CASSLGRLAGGGDTQYF
-,-,TRBV6-1,TRBJ2-1,TGTGCCAGCAGCCCCCAAGAGACAGTCAATGAGCAGTTCTTC,CASSPQETVNEQFF